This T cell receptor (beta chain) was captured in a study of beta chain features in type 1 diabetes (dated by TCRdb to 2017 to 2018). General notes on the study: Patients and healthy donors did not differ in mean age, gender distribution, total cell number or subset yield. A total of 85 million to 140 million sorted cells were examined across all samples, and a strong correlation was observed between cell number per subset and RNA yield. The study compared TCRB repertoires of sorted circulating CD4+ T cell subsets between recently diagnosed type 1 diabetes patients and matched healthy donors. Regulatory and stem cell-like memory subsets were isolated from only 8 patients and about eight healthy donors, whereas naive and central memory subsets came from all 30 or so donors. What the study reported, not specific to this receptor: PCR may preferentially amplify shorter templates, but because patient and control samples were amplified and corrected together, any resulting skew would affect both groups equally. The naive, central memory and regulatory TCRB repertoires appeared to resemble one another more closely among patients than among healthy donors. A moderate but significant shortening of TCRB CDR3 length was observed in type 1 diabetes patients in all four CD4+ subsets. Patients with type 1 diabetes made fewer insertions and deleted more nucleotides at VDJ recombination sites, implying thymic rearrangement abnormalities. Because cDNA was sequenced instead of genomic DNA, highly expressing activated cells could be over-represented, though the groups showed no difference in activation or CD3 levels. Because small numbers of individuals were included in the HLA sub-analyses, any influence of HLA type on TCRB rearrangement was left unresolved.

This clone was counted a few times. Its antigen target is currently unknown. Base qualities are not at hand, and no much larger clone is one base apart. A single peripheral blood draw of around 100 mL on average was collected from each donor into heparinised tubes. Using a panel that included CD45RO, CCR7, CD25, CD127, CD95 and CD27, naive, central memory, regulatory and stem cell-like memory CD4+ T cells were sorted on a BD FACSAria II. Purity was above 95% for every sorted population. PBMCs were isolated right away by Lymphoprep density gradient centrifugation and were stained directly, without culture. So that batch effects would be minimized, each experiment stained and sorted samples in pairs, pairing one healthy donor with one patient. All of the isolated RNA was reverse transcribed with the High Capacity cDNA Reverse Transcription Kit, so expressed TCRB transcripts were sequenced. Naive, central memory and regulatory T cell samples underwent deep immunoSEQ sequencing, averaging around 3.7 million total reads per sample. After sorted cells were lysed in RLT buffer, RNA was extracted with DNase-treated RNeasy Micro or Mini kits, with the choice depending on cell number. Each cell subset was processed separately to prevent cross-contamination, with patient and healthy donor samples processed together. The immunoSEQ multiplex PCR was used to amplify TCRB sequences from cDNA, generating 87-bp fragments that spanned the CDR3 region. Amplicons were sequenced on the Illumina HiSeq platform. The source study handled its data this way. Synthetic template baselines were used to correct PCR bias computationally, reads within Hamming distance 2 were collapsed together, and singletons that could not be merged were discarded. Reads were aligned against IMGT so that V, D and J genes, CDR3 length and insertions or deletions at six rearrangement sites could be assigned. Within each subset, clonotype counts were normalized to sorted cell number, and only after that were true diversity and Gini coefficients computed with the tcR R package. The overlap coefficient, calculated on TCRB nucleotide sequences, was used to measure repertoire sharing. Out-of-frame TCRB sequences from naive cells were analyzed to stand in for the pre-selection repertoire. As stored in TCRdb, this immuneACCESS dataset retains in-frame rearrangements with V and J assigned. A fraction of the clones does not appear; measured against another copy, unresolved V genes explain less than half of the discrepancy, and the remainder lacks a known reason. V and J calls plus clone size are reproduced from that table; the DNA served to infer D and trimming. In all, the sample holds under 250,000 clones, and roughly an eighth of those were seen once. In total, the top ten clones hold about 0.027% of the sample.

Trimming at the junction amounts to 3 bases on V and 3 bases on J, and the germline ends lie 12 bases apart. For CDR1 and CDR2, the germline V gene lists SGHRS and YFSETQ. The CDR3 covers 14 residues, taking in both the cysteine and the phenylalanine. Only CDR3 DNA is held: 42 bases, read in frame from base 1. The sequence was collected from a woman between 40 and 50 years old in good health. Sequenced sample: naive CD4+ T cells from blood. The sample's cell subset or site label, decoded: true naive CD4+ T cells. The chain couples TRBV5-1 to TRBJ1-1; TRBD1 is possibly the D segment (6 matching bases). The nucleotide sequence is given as TGCGCCAGCAGCTCCCGACAGGACTACACTGAAGCTTTCTTT. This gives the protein CASSSRQDYTEAFF.